This entry lists 14 T cell receptor beta chains sequenced from one sample in a study of blood T cell repertoires in COVID-19 (TCRdb year 2020). The library came from the immunoSEQ multiplex PCR assay. Sourced from immuneACCESS, this table was stored by TCRdb with only in-frame sequences that have V and J called. A share of the clones is absent; for the studies checked, an unresolved V gene accounts for under half, and the remainder has no known explanation. For this sample there are about 97,000 clones; 90% appear just once. 1.5% to 2% of the sample belongs to the ten largest clones. The sequencing sample was made of peripheral blood. These receptors came from a man aged 55 to 70 with acute or convalescent COVID-19.

The genes are TRBV10-2 and TRBJ1-3; D call uncertain. Germline V gene lookup returns CDR1 WSHSY and CDR2 SAAADI. The CDR3 is made up of 13 amino acids. Trimming took 4 bases from V and 4 from J, leaving 8 bases between them. The CDR3 region is CASSADGGNTIYF. The CDR3 nucleotides are TGCGCCAGCAGTGCTGACGGGGGAAACACCATATATTTT.

The rearrangement joins TRBV30 to TRBJ1-2; maybe TRBD1 (6 bases). CDR1 is GTSNPN and CDR2 is SVGIG in the germline V gene (reference sequence). The CDR3 is 12 residues long. Trimming took off 3 bases at V and 2 bases at J, with 7 bases between the two ends. In DNA form, the CDR3 reads TGTGCCTGGAGCCAGGGGAACTATGGCTACACCTTC. It codes for CAWSQGNYGYTF.

This chain uses TRBV12-2 with TRBJ2-3; the D call TRBD2 from the table was never checked on the DNA. TRBV12-2 is labeled a pseudogene. This CDR3 region has 20 residues. Written as DNA, the CDR3 is TGTGCAAGTCGCTTAGCGCCGGGACTAGCGGGGGGGTGGTGCACAGATACGCAGTATTTT. Protein product: CASRLAPGLAGGWCTDTQYF.

The V call is TRBV5-1, the J call TRBJ2-2; a weak D match, TRBD1 (5 bases). V was cut by 3 bases and J by 5 bases, with 11 bases left in between. CDR3 size: 14 residues. The germline gives CDR1 SGHRS, CDR2 YFSETQ. CDR3 sequence reads: CASSSFTGTGELFF. The CDR3 DNA follows: TGCGCCAGCAGCTCTTTCACAGGAACCGGGGAGCTGTTTTTT.

V usage is TRBV2 and J usage is TRBJ1-2; no definite D call. Trimming pared 8 bases from V and 4 bases from J, leaving 14 bases between. Germline loops: CDR1 SNHLY, CDR2 FYNNEI. CDR3 length: 13 amino acids. The DNA of the CDR3 is TGTGCCAGCGAGGCGAACGGCGGCTATGGCTACACCTTC. Residues: CASEANGGYGYTF.

J is TRBJ2-1 and V is TRBV24-1, with unresolved D. Per the germline V gene, CDR1 is KGHDR and CDR2 is SFDVKD. V was trimmed by 9 bases and J by 8 bases, leaving 19 bases between them. The CDR3 runs 14 residues. The CDR3 spells CATVTQAIHHEQFF. CDR3 in DNA: TGTGCCACCGTGACTCAAGCTATTCACCATGAGCAGTTCTTC.

The rearrangement uses TRBV3-1 (or the pseudogene TRBV3-2) and TRBJ2-1, with D possibly TRBD2 on 6 matching bases. The germline V gene encodes CDR1 LGHDT and CDR2 YNNKEL (reference sequence). This CDR3 region has 14 residues. V was clipped by 6 bases and J by 5 bases, with 14 bases between them. The CDR3, as DNA: TGTGCCAGCAGTCGGACGGGGGTCCACAATGAGCAGTTCTTC. It specifies CASSRTGVHNEQFF.

This rearrangement joins TRBV19 to TRBJ2-2; the match to TRBD2 covers 7 bases. Germline CDR1 is LNHDA and CDR2 is SQIVND (reference sequence). The trim removed 7 bases at V and 0 bases at J, leaving 17 bases unmatched. This CDR3 contains 19 residues. Here the CDR3 reads CASTPGGGYPTSNTGELFF. CDR3 coding DNA: TGTGCCAGTACCCCTGGCGGGGGTTATCCTACCTCGAACACCGGGGAGCTGTTTTTT.

This chain joins TRBV28 and TRBJ2-2, with 10 bases identical to TRBD1. Germline lookup yields CDR1 MDHEN and CDR2 SYDVKM. The CDR3 runs to 15 residues. Trimming removed 10 bases from V and 5 bases from J; junction bases left unmatched: 10. The CDR3 DNA reads as TGTGCCATCCGGGGACAGGGGAAGGGGACCGGGGAGCTGTTTTTT. This codes for CAIRGQGKGTGELFF.

This rearrangement joins TRBV7-2 to TRBJ1-5; D might be TRBD1 (5 bases). The CDR3 totals 15 residues. Looked up from germline, CDR1 is SGHTA and CDR2 is FQGNSA. Between the trimmed V and J ends, which lost 2 bases and 0 bases, there was a span of 8 bases. CDR3 residues: CASSLWGVSNQPQHF. The CDR3 DNA reads as TGTGCCAGCAGCTTATGGGGGGTTAGCAATCAGCCCCAGCATTTT.

The rearrangement joins TRBV15 to TRBJ2-6; TRBD1 aligns across 8 bases. V shed 4 bases and J 2 bases; nucleotides not matched to a gene: 1. The CDR3 runs 15 residues. CDR1 LNHNV and CDR2 YYDKDF come from the germline V gene (reference sequence). This CDR3 reads CATSTRGPGANVLTF. CDR3 in DNA: TGTGCCACCAGCACCAGGGGGCCTGGGGCCAACGTCCTGACTTTC.

This clone was seen once. J is TRBJ2-1 and V is TRBV5-4; D is unclear. Germline CDR1 and CDR2: SGHNT and YYREEE (reference sequence). The CDR3 extends over 15 amino acids. V shed 0 bases and J shed 2 bases, with 9 bases lying between them. Here the CDR3 DNA reads TGTGCCAGCAGCTTGGAACGGGTAACCTACAATGAGCAGTTCTTC. Translation: CASSLERVTYNEQFF.

The chain combines TRBV28 with TRBJ2-3; D may be TRBD1 (5 bases). The V and J ends lost 4 bases and 3 bases respectively, with 17 bases between them. The CDR3 sequence is 16 residues long. CDR1 and CDR2 from the germline V gene are MDHEN and SYDVKM. The CDR3 DNA follows: TGTGCCAGCAGTTCCCCCGAGGCAGGGAAGACAGATACGCAGTATTTT. Its translation is CASSSPEAGKTDTQYF.

The chain links TRBV6-5 to TRBJ2-7, with D maybe TRBD1 (6 bases). The CDR3 has 13 residues. Germline CDR1 MNHEY, CDR2 SVGAGI. V was trimmed by 6 bases and J by 5 bases, leaving 14 bases between them. In DNA, the CDR3 is TGTGCCAGCAGGCATTCGGACAGCGACGAGCAGTACGTC. Protein sequence: CASRHSDSDEQYV.